This paragraph reports one T cell receptor (beta chain). The CDR3 spans 15 residues. Trimming cost V 1 base and J 4 bases, with 13 bases left between them. Per the germline V gene, CDR1 is SGHTA and CDR2 is FQGTGA. Assay used: immunoSEQ multiplex PCR; TCRdb lists only in-frame clones, some missing. This table holds 130,000 or so clones, around nine tenths found once. The data stem from a study of control samples from healthy donors and cancer patients. The rearrangement joins TRBV7-3 to TRBJ1-1, with a possible D match to TRBD1 (6 bases). The receptor was derived from a middle-aged man in good health. Material for sequencing was blood. The CDR3 spells CASSLSGGRITEAFF. The CDR3 nucleotides are TGTGCCAGCAGCTTAAGCGGGGGGCGAATCACTGAAGCTTTCTTT.